This T cell receptor beta chain was profiled in a study of cytomegalovirus exposure and HLA in healthy donors. 60 Vbeta and 13 Jbeta primers were used in PCR. Original analysis: Roughly 11 million shared chains were among around 78 million unique TCR beta chains counted in a later analysis. The method was immunoSEQ multiplex PCR; TCRdb's version includes in-frame clones alone and lacks a portion of them. From that table come the V and J calls and clone size; the DNA was used to work out D and trimming. This table has 150,000 or so clones, 73% appearing once. Regarding the study as a whole: A reported reduction in N-insertions relative to the roughly 710-donor mean was seen in an Asian-associated ancestry cluster in a later analysis. Confirmation was obtained in vitro that a few CMV-associated chains are specific for CMV antigens. Solely CMV serostatus was available to characterize immune exposure.

Only one count was recorded for this clone. Its antigen is unknown. Trimming removed 4 bases from V and 7 bases from J, with 17 bases in between. From germline, CDR1 is SGHKS and CDR2 YYEKEE (reference sequence). The CDR3 runs 14 residues. V is TRBV5-5 and J is TRBJ1-1, with a weak D call TRBD1 (6 bases). The sequenced material came from PBMCs. The clonotype was recovered from a woman under 30 in good health and CMV-seronegative. The CDR3 DNA is TGTGCCAGCAGCAGGACAGAGACTATGTATGAAGCTTTCTTT. It specifies CASSRTETMYEAFF.